The present TCR beta chain was sequenced within a study of T cells in Graves' hyperthyroidism and ophthalmopathy. Overall study context: Blood from the periphery was taken at initial diagnosis, before any treatment.

This clonotype was seen ten or more times. TCR beta CDR3 regions were amplified from RNA. Carried out on the TCR CDR3, a first-round RT-PCR used the HTBI primer set. TCRdb reprocessed the multiplex PCR reads with MiXCR, giving one entry per CDR3 protein. The sample yields 300,000 to 450,000 distinct CDR3 sequences, 15% to 20% seen once. V was clipped by 1 base and J by 6 bases, with 19 bases between them. The CDR3 sequence is 16 residues long. Germline CDR1 reads SGHVS; CDR2 reads FQNEAQ. The specimen was blood. The TCR originated in a woman between 35 and 50 years old with Graves' ophthalmopathy. V gene TRBV7-8 combines with J gene TRBJ2-7; maybe TRBD1 (6 bases). The CDR3: CASSLGVQGKDLEQYF. Written as DNA, the CDR3 is TGTGCCAGCAGCTTAGGGGTACAGGGTAAGGACCTCGAGCAGTACTTC. Combining the CDR3 with reference TRBV7-8 and TRBJ2-7 gives the whole variable domain GAGVSQSPRYKVAKRGQDVALRCDPISGHVSLFWYQQALGQGPEFLTYFQNEAQLDKSGLPSDRFFAERPEGSVSTLKIQRTQQEDSAVYLCASSLGVQGKDLEQYFGPGTRLTVT.